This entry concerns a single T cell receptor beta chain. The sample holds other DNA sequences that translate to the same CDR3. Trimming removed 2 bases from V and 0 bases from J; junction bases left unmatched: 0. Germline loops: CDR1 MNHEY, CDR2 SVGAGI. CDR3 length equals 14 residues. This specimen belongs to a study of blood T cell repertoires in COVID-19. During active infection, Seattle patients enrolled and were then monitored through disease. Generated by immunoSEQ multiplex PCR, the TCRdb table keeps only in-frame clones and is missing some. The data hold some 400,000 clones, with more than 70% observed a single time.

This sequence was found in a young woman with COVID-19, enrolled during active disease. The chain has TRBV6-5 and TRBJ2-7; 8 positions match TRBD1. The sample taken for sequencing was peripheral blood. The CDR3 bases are TGTGCCAGCAGTTACCAGGGGGCCTCCTACGAGCAGTACTTC. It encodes CASSYQGASYEQYF.